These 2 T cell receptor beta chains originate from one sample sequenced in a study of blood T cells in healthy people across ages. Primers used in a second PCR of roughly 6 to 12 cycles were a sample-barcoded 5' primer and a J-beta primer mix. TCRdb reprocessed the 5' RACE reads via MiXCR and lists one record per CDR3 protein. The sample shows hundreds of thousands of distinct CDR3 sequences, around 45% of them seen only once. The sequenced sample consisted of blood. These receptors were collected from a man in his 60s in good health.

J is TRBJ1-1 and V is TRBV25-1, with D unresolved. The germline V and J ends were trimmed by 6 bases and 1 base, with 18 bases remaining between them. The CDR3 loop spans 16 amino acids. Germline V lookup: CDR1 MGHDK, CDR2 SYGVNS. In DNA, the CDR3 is TGTGCCAGCAGCCCAGAAACTAACAGAGCGAACACTGAAGCTTTCTTT. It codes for CASSPETNRANTEAFF.

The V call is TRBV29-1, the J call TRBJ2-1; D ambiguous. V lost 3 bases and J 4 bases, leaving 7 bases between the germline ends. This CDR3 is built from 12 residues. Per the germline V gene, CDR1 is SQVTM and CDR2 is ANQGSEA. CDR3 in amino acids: CSVDLDYNEQFF. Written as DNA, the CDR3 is TGCAGCGTTGACCTAGATTACAATGAGCAGTTCTTC.